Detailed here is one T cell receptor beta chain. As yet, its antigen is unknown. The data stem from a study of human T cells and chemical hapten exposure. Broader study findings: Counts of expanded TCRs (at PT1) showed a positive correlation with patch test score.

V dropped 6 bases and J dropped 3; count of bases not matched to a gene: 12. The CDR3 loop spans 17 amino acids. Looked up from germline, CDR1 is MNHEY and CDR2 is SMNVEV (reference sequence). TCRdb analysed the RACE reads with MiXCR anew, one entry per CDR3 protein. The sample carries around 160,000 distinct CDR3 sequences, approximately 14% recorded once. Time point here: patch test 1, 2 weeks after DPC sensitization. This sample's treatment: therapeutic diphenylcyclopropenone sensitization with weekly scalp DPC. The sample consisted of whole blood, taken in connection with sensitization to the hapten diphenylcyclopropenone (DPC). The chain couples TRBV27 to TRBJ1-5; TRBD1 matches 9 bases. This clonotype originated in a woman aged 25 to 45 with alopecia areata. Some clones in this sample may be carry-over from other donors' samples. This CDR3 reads CASRPITGTGNNQPQHF. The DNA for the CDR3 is TGTGCCAGCAGACCCATTACCGGGACAGGGAACAATCAGCCCCAGCATTTT.